The 14 T cell receptor beta chains listed next were all sequenced from one sample in a study of T cells in Graves' hyperthyroidism and ophthalmopathy (dated by TCRdb to between 2019 and 2020). Library preparation employed multiplex PCR. For sequencing, an Illumina HiSeq 2000 was employed. Amplification of TCR beta CDR3 regions was carried out from RNA transcripts. For the first round of RT-PCR on the TCR CDR3, the HTBI primer set was used together with the Qiagen OneStep RT-PCR kit. Through fastp at Q25 and MiXCR, TCRdb rebuilt clones from the public reads, retaining in-frame beta chains. Each record represents a unique CDR3 protein, reported with the most common genes and DNA among its rows. The sample table contains under 350,000 distinct CDR3 sequences; only one count was recorded for roughly an eighth of them. 30% to 40% of the sample is taken by the ten largest. The sequencing sample was made of blood. Source of these receptors: a woman aged 40 to 50 with Graves' ophthalmopathy.

V is TRBV7-9 and J is TRBJ2-7; possibly TRBD1 for D (7 bases). Trimming removed 2 bases from V and 2 bases from J, with 10 bases in between. Germline V gene data show CDR1 as SEHNR and CDR2 as FQNEAQ (reference sequence). This CDR3 contains 14 residues. CDR3 bases: TGTGCCAGCAGCTTACAGGGGGGTCCCTACGAGCAGTACTTC. Protein: CASSLQGGPYEQYF.

The rearrangement joins TRBV5-6 to TRBJ1-1, with D maybe TRBD1 (6 bases). CDR3 length: 17 amino acids. V lost 1 base and J 0 bases, leaving 16 bases between the germline ends. Germline V lookup: CDR1 SGHDT, CDR2 YYEEEE. The CDR3 nucleotides are TGTGCCAGCAGCTTGAATTTAGGGGGTAACATGAACACTGAAGCTTTCTTT. Translated: CASSLNLGGNMNTEAFF.

This chain uses TRBV7-9 with TRBJ2-7; 9 nucleotides line up with TRBD1. Germline V gene lookup returns CDR1 SEHNR and CDR2 FQNEAQ (reference sequence). This CDR3 contains 14 residues. V trimming: 6 bases; J trimming: 5 bases; junction bases outside the gene matches: 8. The CDR3 coding sequence is TGTGCCAGCAGTTACACAGGGGGCGTCGACGAGCAGTACTTC. This gives the protein CASSYTGGVDEQYF.

The genes are TRBV18 and TRBJ2-7; tentative D call: TRBD2 (6 bases). CDR1 and CDR2 (germline): KGHSH, LQKENI. Trimming cost V 2 bases and J 5 bases, with 16 bases left between them. There are 15 residues in the CDR3. CDR3 region: CASSPGSAGFNEQYF. The CDR3 coding sequence is TGTGCCAGCTCACCAGGTTCTGCGGGATTTAACGAGCAGTACTTC.

This clonotype appeared many times. The chain recombines TRBV7-2 with TRBJ1-2, with D unclear. Germline lookup yields CDR1 SGHTA and CDR2 FQGNSA. The CDR3 spans 14 residues. V was clipped by 2 bases and J by 1 base, with 8 bases between them. CDR3 bases: TGTGCCAGCAGCTTAACGATCCTTAACTATGGCTACACCTTC. It translates to CASSLTILNYGYTF.

The table lists this clonotype with many counts. The chain's CDR3 is CASSYSPSNTEAFF. In nucleotides, the CDR3 is TGTGCCAGCAGTTATTCCCCTAGCAACACTGAAGCTTTCTTT. The genes are TRBV6-1 and TRBJ1-1; D remains unclear. V dropped 5 bases and J dropped 2 bases, with 12 bases sitting between them. This CDR3 spans 14 amino acids. Germline V lookup: CDR1 MNHNS, CDR2 SASEGT.

This clonotype was picked up many times. V gene TRBV27 combines with J gene TRBJ2-2, with 11 nucleotides matching TRBD2. Trimming at V came to 9 bases and at J to 2 bases, leaving 11 bases not matched to a gene. The CDR3 contains 17 residues. Germline assignment: CDR1 MNHEY and CDR2 SMNVEV (reference sequence). For the CDR3, the DNA is TGTGCCAGTCGACTAGCGGGAAGGGTAGGCAACACCGGGGAGCTGTTTTTT. Its protein product is CASRLAGRVGNTGELFF.

This clonotype showed up many times. The chain joins TRBV6-5 to TRBJ1-5; 8 bases map to TRBD1. CDR1 is MNHEY and CDR2 is SVGAGI in the germline V gene. The CDR3 has 17 residues. Unmatched junction bases numbered 14, after V lost 4 bases and J lost 6 bases. Written as DNA, the CDR3 is TGTGCCAGCAGTTCCAATCCTTCCGGACAGGGTAGTCAGCCCCAGCATTTT. Encoded protein: CASSSNPSGQGSQPQHF.

In its sample, this clonotype was seen many times. V and J are TRBV11-2 and TRBJ2-1, with D unresolved. Germline CDR1 SGHAT, CDR2 FQNNGV. The CDR3 contains 13 residues. V was trimmed by 5 bases and J by 12 bases, leaving 17 bases between them. The CDR3 protein is CASSPSLSIRQFF. For the CDR3, the DNA is TGTGCCAGCAGCCCCTCCCTTAGTATTCGGCAGTTCTTC.

The CDR3 protein is CASSQPQRTGASSYNEQFF. The CDR3 bases are TGTGCCAGCAGCCAACCCCAGAGAACAGGGGCCTCCTCCTACAATGAGCAGTTCTTC. This sequence joins TRBV7-9 and TRBJ2-1, with 7 bases that match TRBD1. Germline V gene lookup returns CDR1 SEHNR and CDR2 FQNEAQ (reference sequence). With V trimmed by 5 bases and J by 0 bases, 16 bases remained unmatched. The CDR3 is made up of 19 amino acids.

This clonotype was seen repeatedly, ten times or more. The chain combines TRBV20-1 with TRBJ2-7, with TRBD2 matching 13 bases. From germline, CDR1 is DFQATT and CDR2 SNEGSKA (reference sequence). V gave up 3 bases and J gave up 1 base; unmatched junction bases: 3. The CDR3 contains 15 residues. The CDR3, as DNA: TGCAGTGCTAGCGGACTAGCGGGAGCTTCCTACGAGCAGTACTTC. Residues: CSASGLAGASYEQYF.

The table lists this clonotype with many counts. The chain recombines TRBV10-3 with TRBJ1-2; D is unresolved. The CDR3 covers 14 residues. Germline V lookup: CDR1 ENHRY, CDR2 SYGVKD. Deletions cut 3 bases from V and 4 bases from J, with 12 bases between. CDR3 sequence reads: CAISERGLVYGYTF. The CDR3, as DNA: TGTGCCATCAGTGAACGAGGGTTGGTCTATGGCTACACCTTC.

This clonotype was seen at least ten times. The rearrangement uses TRBV2 and TRBJ2-7, with D possibly TRBD2 on 6 matching bases. V was cut by 3 bases and J by 12 bases, with 15 bases left in between. Germline loops: CDR1 SNHLY, CDR2 FYNNEI. CDR3 length equals 12 residues. CDR3 in DNA: TGTGCCAGCAGTGATTACGGTAGCGGTGGGTACTTC. Translating it yields CASSDYGSGGYF. The variable domain in full, completed from reference TRBV2 and TRBJ2-7, reads EPEVTQTPSHQVTQMGQEVILRCVPISNHLYFYWYRQILGQKVEFLVSFYNNEISEKSEIFDDQFSVERPDGSNFTLKIRSTKLEDSAMYFCASSDYGSGGYFGPGTRLTVT.

This clonotype was detected ten times or more. The gene calls are TRBV7-9 and TRBJ1-1, with no clear D. V was pared by 6 bases and J by 1 base, with 12 bases between. The CDR3 has 14 residues. Germline CDR1 SEHNR, CDR2 FQNEAQ (reference sequence). DNA of the CDR3: TGTGCCAGCAGTATCACAACCAGGAACACTGAAGCTTTCTTT. Its protein is CASSITTRNTEAFF. Supplemented by reference TRBV7-9 and TRBJ1-1, the full variable domain reads DTGVSQNPRHKITKRGQNVTFRCDPISEHNRLYWYRQTLGQGPEFLTYFQNEAQLEKSRLLSDRFSAERPKGSFSTLEIQRTEQGDSAMYLCASSITTRNTEAFFGQGTRLTVV.